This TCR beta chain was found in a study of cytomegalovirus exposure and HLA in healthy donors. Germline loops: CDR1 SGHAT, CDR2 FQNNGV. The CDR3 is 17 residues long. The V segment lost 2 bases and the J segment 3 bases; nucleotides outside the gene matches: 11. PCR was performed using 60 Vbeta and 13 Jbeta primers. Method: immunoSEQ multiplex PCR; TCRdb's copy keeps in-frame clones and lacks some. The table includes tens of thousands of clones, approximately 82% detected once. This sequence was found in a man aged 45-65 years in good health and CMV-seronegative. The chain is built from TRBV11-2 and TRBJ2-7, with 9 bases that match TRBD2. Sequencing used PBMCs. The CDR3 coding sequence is TGTGCCAGCAGCTTAAAATCGGGTGGCGGGGGGGTCTACGAGCAGTACTTC. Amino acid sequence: CASSLKSGGGGVYEQYF.